These 23 T cell receptor beta chains originate from one sample sequenced in a study of blood T cell repertoires in COVID-19. Assay: immunoSEQ multiplex PCR; the TCRdb copy retains only in-frame clones and omits some. The table shows 200,000 to 300,000 clones, with about four fifths occurring only once. Sequencing was performed on peripheral blood. Source of these receptors: a woman aged 80 or over with COVID-19, enrolled during active disease.

The CDR3 DNA reads TGTGCCAGTAGGACAGGGGTAAAACTGTTTTTT. This encodes CASRTGVKLFF. V is TRBV2 and J is TRBJ1-4; TRBD1 matches at 9 bases. CDR3 size: 11 residues. The germline V gene encodes CDR1 SNHLY and CDR2 FYNNEI. J was trimmed by 10 bases and V by 9 bases; bases with no gene match: 3. Drawing the rest from reference TRBV2 and TRBJ1-4, the complete variable domain is EPEVTQTPSHQVTQMGQEVILRCVPISNHLYFYWYRQILGQKVEFLVSFYNNEISEKSEIFDDQFSVERPDGSNFTLKIRSTKLEDSAMYFCASRTGVKLFFGSGTQLSVL.

The chain has TRBV7-3 and TRBJ2-2; 9 positions agree with TRBD2. The V gene's germline CDR1 is SGHTA and CDR2 FQGTGA. V lost 3 bases, J lost 2 bases, and 4 bases stayed unmatched. This CDR3 is 16 amino acids long. The CDR3 DNA follows: TGTGCCAGCAGCTTGGCGGGAGGGAAAAACACCGGGGAGCTGTTTTTT. Translated, it gives CASSLAGGKNTGELFF.

This rearrangement joins TRBV5-1 to TRBJ1-1; unclear D gene. Looked up from germline, CDR1 is SGHRS and CDR2 is YFSETQ. This CDR3 region has 14 residues. V lost 2 bases and J lost 5, with 13 bases in between. This CDR3 is CASSFGDQRTEAFF. The DNA for the CDR3 is TGCGCCAGCAGCTTCGGCGATCAGCGGACTGAAGCTTTCTTT.

This clone has just one count. The chain links TRBV28 to TRBJ1-2, with 9 bases aligning to TRBD1. J was trimmed by 2 bases and V by 8 bases; bases with no gene match: 0. This CDR3 region has 12 residues. Germline V CDR1 and CDR2: MDHEN, SYDVKM. CDR3 amino acids: CASGTGNYGYTF. CDR3 coding DNA: TGTGCCAGCGGGACAGGGAACTATGGCTACACCTTC.

The gene calls are TRBV4-2 and TRBJ2-7; 9 positions agree with TRBD2. Germline CDR1 is LGHNA and CDR2 is YNFKEQ. Unmatched junction bases numbered 10, after V lost 0 bases and J lost 4 bases. The CDR3 extends over 17 amino acids. CDR3 DNA: TGTGCCAGCAGCCAAGATTCCGCGGGAGGGCCAGAATACGAGCAGTACTTC. This encodes CASSQDSAGGPEYEQYF.

V and J are TRBV19 and TRBJ2-1; a possible D gene is TRBD2 (6 bases). The germline V gene has CDR1 LNHDA and CDR2 SQIVND (reference sequence). Trimming removed 4 bases at V and 3 bases at J, with 10 bases between. CDR3 length equals 14 residues. The DNA for the CDR3 is TGTGCCAGTAGTACGGGGACTGACTACAATGAGCAGTTCTTC. It translates to CASSTGTDYNEQFF.

V usage is TRBV7-2 and J usage is TRBJ1-1, with D perhaps matching TRBD1 (5 bases). Trimming left V 5 bases short and J 3 bases short, with 10 bases between. CDR1 and CDR2 from the germline V gene are SGHTA and FQGNSA. This CDR3 has 13 amino acids. The CDR3 sequence is CASSMTEYTEAFF. CDR3 nucleotide sequence: TGTGCCAGCAGCATGACAGAATACACTGAAGCTTTCTTT.

The rearrangement uses TRBV18 and TRBJ1-2; 10 nucleotides align to TRBD1. This CDR3 is 14 amino acids long. CDR1 is KGHSH and CDR2 is LQKENI in the germline V gene. Trimming cost V 4 bases and J 3 bases; bases outside gene matches: 2. CDR3 nucleotides: TGTGCCAGCTCACACGGGACAGGGGACTATGGCTACACCTTC. Protein product: CASSHGTGDYGYTF.

V is TRBV6-5 and J is TRBJ2-7; no firm D call. V was clipped by 0 bases and J by 2 bases, with 11 bases between them. The CDR3 length is 15 residues. Germline CDR1 MNHEY, CDR2 SVGAGI. The CDR3 coding sequence is TGTGCCAGCAGTTACTCGAGATGGTCTACCTACGAGCAGTACTTC. It yields the protein CASSYSRWSTYEQYF.

This clone appeared a few times. The rearrangement joins TRBV3-1 (or the pseudogene TRBV3-2) to TRBJ1-3; D remains ambiguous. The CDR3 loop spans 16 amino acids. Germline CDR1 LGHDT, CDR2 YNNKEL (reference sequence). With 4 bases removed from V and 4 bases from J, the gap between germline ends came to 17 bases. CDR3 bases: TGTGCCAGCAGCCTAACTTCTGGAGGGTCGGGAAACACCATATATTTT. Translating gives CASSLTSGGSGNTIYF.

The chain combines TRBV5-1 with TRBJ2-7; 8 positions match TRBD2. The germline V gene encodes CDR1 SGHRS and CDR2 YFSETQ. The CDR3 has 15 amino acids. J lost 6 bases, V lost 4 bases, and 12 bases had no gene match. The CDR3, as DNA: TGCGCCAGCAGCCCAGGTAGGCTAGCGGGCATCGAGCAGTACTTC. Residues: CASSPGRLAGIEQYF.

The rearrangement joins TRBV29-1 to TRBJ2-7; 9 positions match TRBD2. Germline V gene lookup returns CDR1 SQVTM and CDR2 ANQGSEA. With 4 bases clipped from V and 4 bases from J, the junction kept 5 bases outside the gene matches. This CDR3 comprises 13 residues. CDR3 in DNA: TGCAGCGTTGTAGTACTAGCGGGTTACGAGCAGTACTTC. It translates to CSVVVLAGYEQYF.

CDR3 residues: CASSPSRGSYEQYF. The CDR3 region has the DNA TGCGCCAGCAGCCCGTCACGGGGGAGCTACGAGCAGTACTTC. The chain couples TRBV4-1 to TRBJ2-7, with D tentatively TRBD2 (6 bases). This CDR3 spans 14 amino acids. The V and J ends lost 4 bases and 3 bases respectively, with 13 bases between them. Germline CDR1 and CDR2: MGHRA and YSYEKL.

This chain uses TRBV7-2 with TRBJ2-2; 11 nucleotides align to TRBD2. CDR1 and CDR2 (germline): SGHTA, FQGNSA. J was trimmed by 4 bases and V by 6 bases; bases with no gene match: 7. The CDR3 covers 16 residues. CDR3 in DNA: TGTGCCAGCAGAACCCTAGCGGGAGGAATCACCGGGGAGCTGTTTTTT. This encodes CASRTLAGGITGELFF.

This clone was seen at least ten times. The chain carries TRBV24-1 and TRBJ2-3; TRBD1 might be the D (6 bases). Germline CDR1 is KGHDR and CDR2 is SFDVKD. The CDR3 consists of 16 residues. Trimming removed 0 bases from V and 5 bases from J, with 14 bases in between. CDR3 protein: CATSDLGRTAKDTQYF. CDR3 in DNA: TGTGCCACCAGTGATTTGGGCCGGACAGCAAAAGATACGCAGTATTTT.

CDR3 sequence reads: CASSTQQGLLGGYTF. In DNA, the CDR3 is TGTGCCAGCAGTACCCAACAGGGGCTCTTGGGTGGCTACACCTTC. The chain carries TRBV2 and TRBJ1-2, with 7 bases identical to TRBD1. The germline V gene has CDR1 SNHLY and CDR2 FYNNEI. CDR3 length equals 15 residues. V lost 5 bases and J lost 7; bases outside the gene matches: 13.

V usage is TRBV9 and J usage is TRBJ1-2; tentative D call: TRBD1 (6 bases). Trimming left V 3 bases short and J 7 bases short, with 13 bases between. Germline lookup yields CDR1 SGDLS and CDR2 YYNGEE. CDR3 length: 13 residues. The CDR3 loop is CASSDRQDRGYTF. DNA for the CDR3: TGTGCCAGCAGCGACCGACAGGATCGTGGCTACACCTTC. Using reference TRBV9 and TRBJ1-2 for the parts outside the CDR3, the full variable domain is DSGVTQTPKHLITATGQRVTLRCSPRSGDLSVYWYQQSLDQGLQFLIQYYNGEERAKGNILERFSAQQFPDLHSELNLSSLELGDSALYFCASSDRQDRGYTFGSGTRLTVV.

The rearrangement uses TRBV19 and TRBJ1-5; D not certain. The CDR3 covers 13 residues. V was clipped by 8 bases and J by 6 bases, with 14 bases between them. Germline assignment: CDR1 LNHDA and CDR2 SQIVND (reference sequence). The CDR3, as DNA: TGTGCCAGTTCCGGAGGGTTGGGTCAGCCCCAGCATTTT. Its translation: CASSGGLGQPQHF.

This clone was detected a few times. The V and J genes are TRBV14 and TRBJ1-2; TRBD1 matches 7 bases. Germline-derived CDR1 and CDR2 are SGHDN and FVKESK. V was pared by 0 bases and J by 4 bases, with 8 bases of the junction left unmatched. The CDR3 length is 16 residues. The chain's CDR3 is CASSQDLFRGAYGYTF. The CDR3 DNA follows: TGTGCCAGCAGCCAAGATCTCTTCAGGGGGGCCTATGGCTACACCTTC.

The chain uses TRBV2 and TRBJ1-2; 8 bases match TRBD1. The CDR3 contains 13 residues. Germline CDR1 is SNHLY and CDR2 is FYNNEI. Losses at the gene ends were 7 bases for V and 3 bases for J; bases not matched to a gene: 4. CDR3 DNA: TGTGCCAGCAATAACAGGGGGGACTATGGCTACACCTTC. Protein sequence: CASNNRGDYGYTF.

CDR3 nucleotides: TGTGCCAGCAGCTTGGTGAGCGGGGGGGCAGATACGCAGTATTTT. Its protein is CASSLVSGGADTQYF. This rearrangement joins TRBV11-1 to TRBJ2-3, with 10 bases lining up with TRBD2. The germline gives CDR1 SGHAT, CDR2 FQDESV (reference sequence). The J segment lost 4 bases and the V segment lost 3 bases, leaving 4 bases of the junction unmatched. The CDR3 spans 15 residues. The full variable domain, rest sourced from reference TRBV11-1 and TRBJ2-3, is EAEVAQSPRYKITEKSQAVAFWCDPISGHATLYWYRQILGQGPELLVQFQDESVVDDSQLPKDRFSAERLKGVDSTLKIQPAELGDSAMYLCASSLVSGGADTQYFGPGTRLTVL.

The V gene is TRBV28, the J gene TRBJ1-1, with 9 nucleotides matching TRBD1. V shed 6 bases and J 7 bases; nucleotides not matched to a gene: 3. Germline V CDR1 and CDR2: MDHEN, SYDVKM. This CDR3 has 12 amino acids. Here the CDR3 DNA reads TGTGCCAGCAGACTGGGACAGGGTGAAGCTTTCTTT. Translating it yields CASRLGQGEAFF.

V gene TRBV11-2 combines with J gene TRBJ2-3; 8 positions match TRBD2. Looked up from germline, CDR1 is SGHAT and CDR2 is FQNNGV. The trim removed 4 bases at V and 7 bases at J, leaving 10 bases unmatched. This CDR3 is built from 15 residues. The CDR3 DNA sequence: TGTGCCAGCAGCTCGGGACTAGAGGGATCCAATACGCAGTATTTT. It yields the protein CASSSGLEGSNTQYF.